This TCR beta chain was sequenced during a study of blood T cell repertoires in COVID-19. As processed by the authors: Reference gene primer amplification in the assay estimated nucleated cell counts. Profiled with immunoSEQ multiplex PCR; TCRdb holds only in-frame clones, not every one. V, J and clone size derive from that table, while D and trimming were established from the DNA sequence. The sample has about 140,000 clones; 70% to 80% are singletons. This CDR3 contains 12 residues. V shed 4 bases and J 12 bases; nucleotides not matched to a gene: 4. Germline CDR1 reads MNHEY; CDR2 reads SMNVEV (reference sequence). The sample holds a few counts of this clone.

The TCR comes from a woman older than 75 with active or convalescent COVID-19. Source material: peripheral blood. This chain joins TRBV27 and TRBJ2-1; 9 nucleotides line up with TRBD2. CDR3 nucleotides: TGTGCCAGCAGTTCATATAGCGGGGGGCAGTTCTTC. Protein product: CASSSYSGGQFF.